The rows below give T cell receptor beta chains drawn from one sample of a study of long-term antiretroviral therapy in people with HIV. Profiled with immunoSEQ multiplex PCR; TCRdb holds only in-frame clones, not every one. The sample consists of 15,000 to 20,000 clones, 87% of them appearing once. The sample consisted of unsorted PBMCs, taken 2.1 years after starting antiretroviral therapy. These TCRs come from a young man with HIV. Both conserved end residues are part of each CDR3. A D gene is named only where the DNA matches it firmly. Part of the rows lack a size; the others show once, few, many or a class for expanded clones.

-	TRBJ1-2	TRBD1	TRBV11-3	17	CASSLATGAGREIGYTF	TGTGCCAGCAGCTTAGCTACAGGGGCAGGGAGAGAAATTGGCTACACCTTC
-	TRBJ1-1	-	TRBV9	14	CASKNRNPNTEAFF	TGTGCCAGCAAGAACAGGAACCCGAACACTGAAGCTTTCTTT
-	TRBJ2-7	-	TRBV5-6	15	CASSFWGELRYEQYF	TGTGCCAGCAGCTTTTGGGGGGAGCTCCGGTACGAGCAGTACTTC
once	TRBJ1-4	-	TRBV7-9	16	CASSLPPGQGKEKLFF	TGTGCCAGCAGCTTACCCCCCGGGCAGGGGAAGGAAAAACTGTTTTTT
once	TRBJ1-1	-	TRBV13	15	CASSLVGEKNTEAFF	TGTGCCAGCAGCTTAGTTGGGGAAAAGAACACTGAAGCTTTCTTT
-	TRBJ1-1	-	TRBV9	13	CASSAEVRTEAFF	TGTGCCAGCAGCGCCGAGGTCAGGACTGAAGCTTTCTTT
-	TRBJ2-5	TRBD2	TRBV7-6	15	CASSFGLAPQETQYF	TGTGCCAGCAGCTTCGGACTAGCGCCGCAAGAGACCCAGTACTTC
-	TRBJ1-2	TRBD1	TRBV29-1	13	CSVELQGVGGYTF	TGCAGCGTTGAGCTACAGGGGGTAGGCGGCTACACCTTC
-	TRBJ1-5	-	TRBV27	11	CAIHLGQPQHF	TGTGCCATCCATCTGGGTCAGCCCCAGCATTTT
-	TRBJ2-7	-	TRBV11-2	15	CASSLSTGRSYEQYF	TGTGCCAGCAGCTTATCCACAGGACGCTCCTACGAGCAGTACTTC
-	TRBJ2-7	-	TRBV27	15	CASSLKAGFLYEQYF	TGTGCCAGCAGTTTAAAAGCAGGATTTCTATACGAGCAGTACTTC
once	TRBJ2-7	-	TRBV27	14	CASSLSKSGHEQYF	TGTGCCAGCAGTTTATCGAAAAGTGGGCACGAGCAGTACTTC
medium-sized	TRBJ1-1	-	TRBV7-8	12	CASRTGYTEAFF	TGTGCCAGCCGAACAGGGTACACTGAAGCTTTCTTT
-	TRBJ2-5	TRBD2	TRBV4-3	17	CASSQELAGGPEETQYF	TGCGCCAGCAGCCAAGAACTAGCGGGGGGGCCGGAGGAGACCCAGTACTTC
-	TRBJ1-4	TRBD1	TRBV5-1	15	CASSLGQGGNEKLFF	TGCGCCAGCAGCCTAGGACAGGGGGGAAATGAAAAACTGTTTTTT
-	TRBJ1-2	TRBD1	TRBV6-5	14	CASSYSRDRAGYTF	TGTGCCAGCAGTTACTCGAGGGACAGAGCTGGCTACACCTTC
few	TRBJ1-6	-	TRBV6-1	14	CASSARPRFTPLHF	TGTGCCAGCAGTGCCCGACCCCGATTTACACCCCTCCACTTT
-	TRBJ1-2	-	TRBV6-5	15	CASSYWMRDGYGYTF	TGTGCCAGCAGTTACTGGATGAGGGATGGGTATGGCTACACCTTC
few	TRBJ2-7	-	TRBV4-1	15	CASSQDRGSPYEQYF	TGCGCCAGCAGCCAAGATAGGGGTAGCCCCTACGAGCAGTACTTC
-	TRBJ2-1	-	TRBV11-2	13	CASSLGSSVEQFF	TGTGCCAGCAGCTTAGGTTCTAGCGTTGAGCAGTTCTTC
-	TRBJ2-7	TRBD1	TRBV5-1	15	CASSWTGSPTYEQYF	TGCGCCAGCAGCTGGACAGGGAGTCCCACCTACGAGCAGTACTTC
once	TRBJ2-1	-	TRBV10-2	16	CASSPRDYPFSNEQFF	TGCGCCAGCAGTCCCCGGGATTACCCGTTTTCCAATGAGCAGTTCTTC
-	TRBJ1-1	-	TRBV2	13	CASNHPQNTEAFF	TGTGCCAGCAATCACCCACAGAACACTGAAGCTTTCTTT
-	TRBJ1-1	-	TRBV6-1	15	CASSEALSGNTEAFF	TGTGCCAGCAGTGAAGCGCTCTCAGGCAACACTGAAGCTTTCTTT
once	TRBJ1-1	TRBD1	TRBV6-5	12	CASSYGTGGAFF	TGTGCCAGCAGTTATGGGACAGGGGGAGCTTTCTTT
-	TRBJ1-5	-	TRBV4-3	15	CASSLRWGEGQPQHF	TGCGCCAGCAGCCTAAGATGGGGGGAGGGGCAGCCCCAGCATTTT
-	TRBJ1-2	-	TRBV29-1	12	CSVRRRSYGYTF	TGCAGCGTCCGCCGTCGGAGCTATGGCTACACCTTC
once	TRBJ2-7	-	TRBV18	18	CASSGTPLVRQATYEQYF	TGTGCCAGCTCAGGGACCCCCCTCGTCCGACAGGCCACCTACGAGCAGTACTTC
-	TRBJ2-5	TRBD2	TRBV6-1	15	CASSERAGGQETQYF	TGTGCCAGCAGTGAAAGGGCGGGGGGTCAAGAGACCCAGTACTTC
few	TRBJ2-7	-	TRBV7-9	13	CASSKPGVYEQYF	TGTGCCAGCAGCAAACCGGGGGTCTACGAGCAGTACTTC
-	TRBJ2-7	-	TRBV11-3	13	CASSLRGDYEQYF	TGTGCCAGCAGCTTAAGGGGGGACTACGAGCAGTACTTC
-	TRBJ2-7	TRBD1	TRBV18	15	CASSPHQGVTYEQYF	TGTGCCAGCTCACCACATCAGGGGGTCACCTACGAGCAGTACTTC
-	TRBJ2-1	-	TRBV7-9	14	CASSLGDSNNEQFF	TGTGCCAGCAGCTTAGGAGACTCAAACAATGAGCAGTTCTTC
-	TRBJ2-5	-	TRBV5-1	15	CASEIGMGRQETQYF	TGCGCCAGCGAGATCGGTATGGGCAGACAAGAGACCCAGTACTTC
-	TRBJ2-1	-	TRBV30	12	CARGSVRNEQFF	TGTGCCAGAGGTAGCGTCAGGAATGAGCAGTTCTTC
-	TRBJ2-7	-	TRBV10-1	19	CAGFLGGMRVRRTTYEQYF	TGCGCCGGATTCCTAGGGGGGATGAGGGTCCGTCGGACTACCTACGAGCAGTACTTC
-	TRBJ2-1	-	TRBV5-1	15	CASSLILLGGNEQFF	TGCGCCAGCAGCTTGATTCTTTTAGGGGGCAATGAGCAGTTCTTC
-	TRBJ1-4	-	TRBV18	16	CASSLRQEWDDEKLFF	TGTGCCAGCTCACTCAGACAGGAATGGGATGATGAAAAACTGTTTTTT
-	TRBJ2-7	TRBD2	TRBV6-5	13	CASSLAGGLEQYF	TGTGCCAGCAGTCTAGCGGGGGGGCTCGAGCAGTACTTC
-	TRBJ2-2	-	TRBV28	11	CASSYPGELFF	TGTGCCAGCAGTTACCCCGGGGAGCTGTTTTTT
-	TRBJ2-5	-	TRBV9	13	CASSVSGWETQYF	TGTGCCAGCAGTGTTAGCGGCTGGGAGACCCAGTACTTC
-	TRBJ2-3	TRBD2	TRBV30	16	CAWPRAGGQSTDTQYF	TGTGCCTGGCCAAGGGCGGGAGGCCAATCCACAGATACGCAGTATTTT
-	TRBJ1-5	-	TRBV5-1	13	CASSLGPNQPQHF	TGCGCCAGCAGCTTGGGACCCAATCAGCCCCAGCATTTT
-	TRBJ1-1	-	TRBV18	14	CASSPPIANTEAFF	TGTGCCAGCTCACCACCCATAGCGAACACTGAAGCTTTCTTT
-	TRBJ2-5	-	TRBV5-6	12	CASSPGQETQYF	TGTGCCAGCAGCCCCGGCCAAGAGACCCAGTACTTC
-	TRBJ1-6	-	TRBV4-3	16	CASSHATGSLNSPLHF	TGCGCCAGCAGCCACGCGACGGGCTCCCTAAATTCACCCCTCCACTTT
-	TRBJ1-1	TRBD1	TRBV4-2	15	CASSLPGTANTEAFF	TGTGCCAGCAGCCTACCCGGGACAGCGAACACTGAAGCTTTCTTT
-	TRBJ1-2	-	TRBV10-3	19	CATHRGGETVQWSDYGYTF	TGTGCCACTCACCGGGGGGGGGAGACAGTCCAATGGAGTGACTATGGCTACACCTTC
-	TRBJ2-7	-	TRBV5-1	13	CASSFEVSYEQYF	TGCGCCAGCAGCTTTGAGGTCTCCTACGAGCAGTACTTC
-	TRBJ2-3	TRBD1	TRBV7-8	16	CASSPGTGLGTDTQYF	TGTGCCAGCAGCCCAGGGACAGGACTCGGCACAGATACGCAGTATTTT
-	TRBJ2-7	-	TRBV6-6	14	CASTPGQPFYEQYF	TGTGCCAGCACTCCAGGTCAGCCATTCTACGAGCAGTACTTC